This paragraph reports one T cell receptor (beta chain). The specificity of this receptor is unknown. No base quality information exists; no much larger clone differs at one position. This specimen belongs to a study of beta chain features in type 1 diabetes (dated by TCRdb to the late 2010s). Some background on the complete study: No differences in mean age, gender distribution, total cell number or subset yield were found between patients and healthy donors. A total of 107,917,701 sorted cells were examined across all samples, and the number of cells per subset was strongly correlated with RNA yield. The study compared the TCRB repertoires of sorted circulating CD4+ T cell subsets in recently diagnosed type 1 diabetes patients with those in matched healthy donors. Naive and central memory subsets were obtained from all 28 donors, but regulatory and stem cell-like memory subsets were isolated from only 8 patients and 8 healthy donors.

Each donor gave one peripheral blood draw, averaging about 100 mL, which was collected into heparinised tubes. A BD FACSAria II was used to sort naive, central memory, regulatory and stem cell-like memory CD4+ T cells with a panel that included CD45RO, CCR7, CD25, CD127, CD95 and CD27. Purity was above 95% for every sorted population. Right away, PBMCs were isolated by Lymphoprep density gradient centrifugation and were stained directly, with no culture step. So that batch effects would be minimized, each experiment stained and sorted samples in pairs, pairing one healthy donor with one patient. Broader findings and caveats from the paper: Because small numbers of individuals were included in the HLA sub-analyses, any influence of HLA type on TCRB rearrangement was left unresolved. At VDJ recombination sites, type 1 diabetes patients had fewer insertions and more deleted nucleotides, which implies abnormalities in thymic rearrangement. Naive, central memory and regulatory TCRB repertoires appeared more similar among patients than among healthy donors. PCR might favor shorter templates, but patient and control samples were amplified and corrected together, so any skew would affect both groups equally. Because cDNA rather than genomic DNA was sequenced, highly expressing activated cells could have been over-represented, although no difference in activation and CD3 levels was found between groups. Type 1 diabetes patients showed a moderate but significant shortening of TCRB CDR3 length in all four CD4+ subsets.

The entire isolated RNA was reverse transcribed using the High Capacity cDNA Reverse Transcription Kit, and thus expressed TCRB transcripts were sequenced. Deep immunoSEQ sequencing was applied to naive, central memory and regulatory T cell samples, giving an average of about 3.8 million total reads per sample. After sorted cells were lysed in RLT buffer, RNA was extracted with DNase-treated RNeasy Micro or Mini kits, with the choice depending on cell number. Each cell subset was processed on its own to prevent cross-contamination, while patient and healthy donor samples were processed together. The immunoSEQ multiplex PCR was used to amplify TCRB sequences from cDNA, yielding 87-bp fragments that span the CDR3 region. Sequencing of the amplicons was done on the Illumina HiSeq platform. The published analysis was carried out like this. Synthetic template baselines were used to correct PCR bias computationally, reads within Hamming distance 2 were collapsed, and singletons that could not be merged were discarded. By aligning reads against IMGT, V, D and J genes, CDR3 length, and insertions or deletions at six rearrangement sites were assigned. Within each subset, clonotype counts were normalized to sorted cell number, and only after that were true diversity and Gini coefficients computed with the tcR R package. The overlap coefficient, calculated on TCRB nucleotide sequences, was used to quantify repertoire sharing. Sourced from immuneACCESS, this table was stored by TCRdb with only in-frame sequences that have V and J called. A share of the clones is absent; for the studies checked, an unresolved V gene accounts for under half, and the remainder has no known explanation. Clonal size and the V and J genes are those of that table, whereas D and trimming came from the DNA. This sample gives some 250,000 clones in total; around a quarter of them show up just once. Under 5% of the sample rests with the top ten.

From the cysteine up to the phenylalanine, the CDR3 has a length of 11 residues. Only CDR3 DNA remains: 33 bases, in frame from the first base. CDR1 and CDR2 are read off the germline V gene as MNHEY and SVGAGI. The junction carries 6 bases between V and J, which are trimmed by 5 bases and 4 bases respectively. The sequence came from a man aged 25-45 years in good health. Sequencing was performed on central memory CD4+ T cells from blood. The sequence joins TRBV6-5 to TRBJ2-7, with the D gene uncertain. The CDR3 region has the sequence CASSEGYEQYF. The DNA sequence follows: TGTGCCAGCAGTGAAGGATACGAGCAGTACTTC.